The 25 T cell receptor beta chains below all came from one sample that was sequenced in a study of post-analysis software for immune sequencing data. Study outcomes and limitations: Several TRBV segments, TRBV5-6, TRBV5-1 and TRBV20-1 among them, were found more frequent in patients than controls.

cDNA libraries for TCR beta contained unique molecular identifiers. TCRdb reprocessed the PCR reads with MiXCR, giving one entry per CDR3 protein. The sample has about 800,000 distinct CDR3 sequences; 25% to 30% are singletons. These receptors are not linked to any known antigen. Source material: blood. The receptors derive from a girl between 5 and 17 years old with multiple sclerosis.

To note about this clonotype: The junction shows a germline mismatch at one end, possibly a read error. V gene TRBV28 combines with J gene TRBJ2-7; D is possibly TRBD2 (5 bases). CDR1 and CDR2 (germline): MDHEN, SYDVKM. The CDR3 totals 12 residues. The CDR3 loop is CASRSGPYERYF. DNA for the CDR3: TGTGCCAGCCGGAGCGGCCCCTACGAGCGGTACTTC.

The genes are TRBV20-1 and TRBJ2-1; no definite D call. The ends were cut back, 3 bases at V and 4 bases at J, with 10 bases in the middle. This CDR3 is built from 13 residues. Germline assignment: CDR1 DFQATT and CDR2 SNEGSKA (reference sequence). In nucleotides, the CDR3 is TGCAGTGCTAGTTTGGGCAGATACAATGAGCAGTTCTTC. Amino acid sequence: CSASLGRYNEQFF.

The sample holds a few counts of this clonotype. The chain joins TRBV6-5 to TRBJ1-2; 9 bases agree with TRBD1. Germline trimming cut 6 bases from V and 6 bases from J; bases unmatched to any gene: 14. The CDR3 runs 16 residues. From germline, CDR1 is MNHEY and CDR2 SVGAGI. The CDR3 region is CASSPMRGQGSHGYTF. In nucleotides, the CDR3 is TGTGCCAGCAGCCCCATGAGGGGACAGGGTTCCCATGGCTACACCTTC.

This clonotype came up a few times. The V and J genes are TRBV6-5 and TRBJ2-1, with D hard to call. Trimming shortened V by 5 bases and J by 4 bases, and 12 bases separated the two germline ends. CDR1 and CDR2 from the germline V gene are MNHEY and SVGAGI. The CDR3 is 14 residues long. The CDR3 region has the DNA TGTGCCAGCAGTATACGACCTGCTTACAATGAGCAGTTCTTC. Its protein is CASSIRPAYNEQFF.

The chain uses TRBV6-6 and TRBJ1-1, with D tentatively TRBD1 (6 bases). This CDR3 region has 16 residues. Germline-derived CDR1 and CDR2 are MNHNY and SVGAGI (reference sequence). The germline V and J ends were trimmed by 5 bases and 5 bases, with 21 bases remaining between them. Written as DNA, the CDR3 is TGTGCCAGCAGTGACCCTCAGGGGCGTAAGGCAACTGAAGCTTTCTTT. This gives the protein CASSDPQGRKATEAFF.

To note about this clonotype: A much larger clonotype is one base distant, so this may be a read error. The genes are TRBV6-1 and TRBJ2-3; the D is unclear. Germline V gene data show CDR1 as MNHNS and CDR2 as SASEGT. This CDR3 is built from 15 residues. CDR3 residues: CTSSEVFTNTDTQYF. The CDR3 coding sequence is TGTACCAGCAGTGAAGTTTTTACAAACACAGATACGCAGTATTTT.

This chain links TRBV7-9 with TRBJ2-3; D may be TRBD1 (6 bases). Trimming left V 1 base short and J 4 bases short, with 18 bases between. Germline-derived CDR1 and CDR2 are SEHNR and FQNEAQ (reference sequence). The CDR3 spans 17 residues. The CDR3 region is CASSLVGQGYVPDTQYF. CDR3 DNA: TGTGCCAGCAGCTTAGTTGGCCAGGGGTATGTCCCAGATACGCAGTATTTT. The complete variable domain, with remaining parts taken from reference TRBV7-9 and TRBJ2-3, reads DTGVSQNPRHKITKRGQNVTFRCDPISEHNRLYWYRQTLGQGPEFLTYFQNEAQLEKSRLLSDRFSAERPKGSFSTLEIQRTEQGDSAMYLCASSLVGQGYVPDTQYFGPGTRLTVL.

In this sample, this clonotype turned up a few times. The chain joins TRBV29-1 to TRBJ2-3; TRBD1 agrees at 9 bases. The CDR3 has 15 amino acids. V was clipped by 4 bases and J by 1 base; unmatched bases: 6. The germline V gene has CDR1 SQVTM and CDR2 ANQGSEA. CDR3 amino acids: CSVVFWDRGTDTQYF. CDR3 sequence (DNA): TGCAGCGTTGTCTTCTGGGACAGGGGCACAGATACGCAGTATTTT.

This chain joins TRBV20-1 and TRBJ2-7; the D gene is possibly TRBD1 (6 bases). TRBJ2-5 explains the end of the DNA better; the J call may be wrong. Germline V gene lookup returns CDR1 DFQATT and CDR2 SNEGSKA (reference sequence). This CDR3 is built from 13 residues. CDR3: CSARDGGSETQYF. The CDR3 DNA reads as TGCAGTGCTAGAGATGGGGGCTCGGAGACCCAGTACTTC.

This clonotype was observed a few times. The chain couples TRBV7-8 to TRBJ2-5, with 9 bases lining up with TRBD2. V shed 5 bases and J 2 bases; nucleotides not matched to a gene: 15. Germline V gene sequence: CDR1 SGHVS, CDR2 FQNEAQ. The CDR3 runs 18 residues. DNA for the CDR3: TGTGCCAGCAGCCCGAGACTAAGGAGCGGGGGGCCGCAAGAGACCCAGTACTTC. Its protein product is CASSPRLRSGGPQETQYF.

This clonotype was seen a few times. The chain uses TRBV7-9 and TRBJ2-3; no definite D call. CDR3 length equals 11 residues. V dropped 8 bases and J dropped 4 bases, with 7 bases sitting between them. Germline V gene lookup returns CDR1 SEHNR and CDR2 FQNEAQ (reference sequence). The CDR3 is CASGWPDTQYF. In nucleotides, the CDR3 is TGTGCCAGCGGGTGGCCAGATACGCAGTATTTT.

This clonotype showed up just a few times. The V and J genes are TRBV7-2 and TRBJ2-3, with TRBD2 identical over 7 bases. Germline V gene sequence: CDR1 SGHTA, CDR2 FQGNSA. J was trimmed by 2 bases and V by 5 bases; bases with no gene match: 7. The CDR3 runs 15 residues. CDR3 nucleotides: TGTGCCAGCAGCACATCTAGCGGAAACACAGATACGCAGTATTTT. Translation gives CASSTSSGNTDTQYF.

This clonotype showed up just a few times. The CDR3 protein is CASSRQGTMNTGELFF. Here the CDR3 DNA reads TGTGCCAGCAGCCGTCAGGGGACAATGAACACCGGGGAGCTGTTTTTT. This chain connects TRBV7-2 to TRBJ2-2; a weak D match, TRBD1 (6 bases). CDR1 and CDR2 from the germline V gene are SGHTA and FQGNSA. This CDR3 contains 16 residues. The V end lost 5 bases, the J end lost 1 base, and 14 bases lay between the germline ends.

The CDR3 loop is CSARGDGARLFF. The CDR3 nucleotides are TGCAGTGCTAGGGGGGATGGGGCTCGGCTGTTTTTT. V and J are TRBV20-1 and TRBJ1-4; perhaps TRBD1 as D (5 bases). The germline gives CDR1 DFQATT, CDR2 SNEGSKA (reference sequence). V lost 3 bases, J lost 14 bases, and 16 bases lay in between. CDR3 size: 12 residues.

This clonotype came up a few times. The rearrangement uses TRBV10-3 and TRBJ1-1, with 11 bases identical to TRBD1. The CDR3 runs 15 residues. With V trimmed by 6 bases and J by 0 bases, 3 bases remained unmatched. Germline V gene sequence: CDR1 ENHRY, CDR2 SYGVKD. Here the CDR3 reads CAIRGDRGMNTEAFF. DNA of the CDR3: TGTGCCATCAGGGGGGACAGGGGGATGAACACTGAAGCTTTCTTT.

This chain uses TRBV6-2 or TRBV6-3 with TRBJ2-1; D is ambiguous. Trimming cost V 6 bases and J 8 bases, with 8 bases left between them. CDR3 length: 11 residues. Germline V gene sequence: CDR1 MNHEY, CDR2 SVGEGT. The CDR3, as DNA: TGTGCCAGCAGCGTTGTCTATGAGCAGTTCTTC. Translating gives CASSVVYEQFF.

This clonotype was seen more than once but under ten times. The chain employs TRBV20-1 and TRBJ1-1, with 7 bases lining up with TRBD1. There are 16 residues in the CDR3. Germline lookup yields CDR1 DFQATT and CDR2 SNEGSKA (reference sequence). The V gene end was trimmed by 3 bases and the J gene end by 0 bases; junction bases not matched to a gene: 10. The CDR3 here is CSASERTGAMNTEAFF. For the CDR3, the DNA is TGCAGTGCTAGCGAAAGAACAGGGGCAATGAACACTGAAGCTTTCTTT.

The chain links TRBV6-2 or TRBV6-3 to TRBJ2-1; 12 positions agree with TRBD2. The germline CDR1 and CDR2 sequences are MNHEY and SVGEGT. The CDR3 runs to 14 residues. Losses at the gene ends were 6 bases for V and 10 bases for J; bases not matched to a gene: 7. DNA of the CDR3: TGTGCCAGCAGGCTGACTAGCGGGAGCTTGGAGCAGTTCTTC. This sequence encodes CASRLTSGSLEQFF.

This clonotype was detected only a few times. J is TRBJ2-7 and V is TRBV28, with 11 bases lining up with TRBD2. This CDR3 has 15 residues. Looked up from germline, CDR1 is MDHEN and CDR2 is SYDVKM. The ends lost 6 bases at V and 4 bases at J; junction bases unmatched: 8. The CDR3 reads CASRPTSGDRYEQYF. CDR3 in DNA: TGTGCCAGCAGGCCGACTAGCGGGGATCGGTACGAGCAGTACTTC.

This clonotype came up a few times. The chain carries TRBV7-2 and TRBJ2-3; 7 bases are shared with TRBD2. The germline CDR1 and CDR2 sequences are SGHTA and FQGNSA. CDR3 length: 15 residues. The V gene end was trimmed by 5 bases and the J gene end by 1 base; junction bases not matched to a gene: 6. The CDR3 reads CASSHGTIRTDTQYF. In DNA form, the CDR3 reads TGTGCCAGCAGCCATGGGACTATCCGCACAGATACGCAGTATTTT.

This rearrangement joins TRBV4-3 to TRBJ2-1, with 7 nucleotides matching TRBD2. V shed 0 bases and J 8 bases; nucleotides not matched to a gene: 7. The CDR3 sequence is 15 residues long. Looked up from germline, CDR1 is LGHNA and CDR2 is YSLEER. The CDR3 spells CASSQEGWGGDEQFF. The CDR3 DNA follows: TGCGCCAGCAGCCAAGAGGGGTGGGGGGGGGATGAGCAGTTCTTC.

Details on this clonotype: This may come from a read error, since a much larger clone is one base off. The rearrangement uses TRBV20-1 and TRBJ2-5, with D possibly being TRBD2 (6 bases). The CDR3 has 13 residues. Trimming removed 5 bases at V and 13 bases at J, with 23 bases between. The germline CDR1 and CDR2 sequences are DFQATT and SNEGSKA (reference sequence). This chain's CDR3 is CSASPGLGRERYF. The CDR3 region has the DNA TGCAGTGCTTCGCCGGGCCTCGGACGGGAGCGGTACTTC.

The chain uses TRBV7-2 and TRBJ2-1, with 8 bases matching TRBD1. After removal of 3 bases from V and 2 bases from J, the junction contained 6 bases not matched to a gene. Per the germline V gene, CDR1 is SGHTA and CDR2 is FQGNSA. The CDR3 is 16 amino acids. CDR3 nucleotide sequence: TGTGCCAGCAGCTTGTCCGGGACAGGAGCCTACAATGAGCAGTTCTTC. Its translation is CASSLSGTGAYNEQFF.

J is TRBJ2-7 and V is TRBV29-1; D not certain. CDR3 length equals 12 residues. V lost 4 bases and J 0 bases, leaving 7 bases between the germline ends. Germline CDR1 reads SQVTM; CDR2 reads ANQGSEA. CDR3 protein: CSVVVHSYEQYF. The DNA of the CDR3 is TGCAGCGTTGTGGTCCACTCCTACGAGCAGTACTTC.

This clonotype was detected a few times. V gene TRBV20-1 combines with J gene TRBJ2-5; D gene uncertain. Trimming took off 6 bases at V and 6 bases at J, with 14 bases between the two ends. In germline, CDR1 is DFQATT, CDR2 SNEGSKA (reference sequence). The CDR3 contains 12 residues. CDR3 protein: CSAPKGSQTQYF. CDR3 bases: TGCAGTGCCCCCAAGGGTTCCCAGACCCAGTACTTC.